These 21 T cell receptor beta chains were sequenced from one sample in a study of response to subunit inactivated influenza vaccine. TCRdb ran MiXCR on the RT-PCR reads and lists one entry per CDR3 protein. The data hold over 150,000 distinct CDR3 sequences, with about 11% observed a single time. This sample comprised CD8+ T cells sorted from PBMCs, obtained less than 30 months after vaccination. Receptor source: a man aged 50-75 years who received an inactivated influenza vaccine.

The sample holds a few counts of this clonotype. The chain employs TRBV7-9 and TRBJ2-1, with D perhaps TRBD2 (6 bases). Per the germline V gene, CDR1 is SEHNR and CDR2 is FQNEAQ (reference sequence). This CDR3 has 15 amino acids. V was shortened by 0 bases and J by 5 bases, with 11 bases between the two germline ends. The CDR3 region is CASSLATSMDNEQFF. CDR3 DNA: TGTGCCAGCAGCTTAGCGACTAGTATGGACAATGAGCAGTTCTTC. Complete variable domain (other parts from reference TRBV7-9 and TRBJ2-1): DTGVSQNPRHKITKRGQNVTFRCDPISEHNRLYWYRQTLGQGPEFLTYFQNEAQLEKSRLLSDRFSAERPKGSFSTLEIQRTEQGDSAMYLCASSLATSMDNEQFFGPGTRLTVL.

The sample holds many counts of this clonotype. J is TRBJ2-1 and V is TRBV2, with 8 bases that match TRBD2. Germline lookup yields CDR1 SNHLY and CDR2 FYNNEI. J gave up 5 bases and V 1 base, and 7 bases lay outside the gene matches. This CDR3 is built from 16 residues. CDR3: CASSEVERGSHNEQFF. The DNA of the CDR3 is TGTGCCAGCAGTGAAGTCGAGCGGGGGAGCCACAATGAGCAGTTCTTC.

A few counts support this clonotype. The rearrangement joins TRBV7-8 to TRBJ2-3; D gene ambiguous. Germline CDR1 is SGHVS and CDR2 is FQNEAQ. The CDR3 loop spans 14 amino acids. Deletions cut 4 bases from V and 2 bases from J, with 10 bases between. The CDR3 reads CASSSLGPTDTQYF. As DNA, the CDR3 is TGTGCCAGCAGCTCACTGGGTCCCACAGATACGCAGTATTTT.

The V call is TRBV12-3 or TRBV12-4, the J call TRBJ1-1; no reliable D call. V lost 3 bases to trimming and J lost 0 bases, with 14 bases between them. The CDR3 covers 16 residues. CDR3 coding DNA: TGTGCCAGCAGTTTCCGGATACCGGGTTTGAACACTGAAGCTTTCTTT. Its translation is CASSFRIPGLNTEAFF.

There are a few counts of this clonotype. CDR3 in amino acids: CASSGQGGNEKLFF. DNA for the CDR3: TGTGCCAGCAGCGGACAGGGTGGTAATGAAAAACTGTTTTTT. The rearrangement joins TRBV9 to TRBJ1-4, with 7 nucleotides matching TRBD1. Looked up from germline, CDR1 is SGDLS and CDR2 is YYNGEE. This CDR3 region has 14 residues. After removal of 3 bases from V and 4 bases from J, the junction contained 3 bases not matched to a gene.

Points on this clonotype: One base away lies a much larger clone, so this may be a sequencing read error. The V gene is TRBV12-3 or TRBV12-4, the J gene TRBJ1-5; no clear D. Trimming pared 4 bases from V and 0 bases from J, leaving 10 bases between. CDR3 length equals 15 residues. The CDR3 sequence: CASSSQSYSNQPQHF. The DNA of the CDR3 is TGTGCCAGCAGTTCACAGAGTTATAGCAATCAGCCCCAGCATTTT.

The chain uses TRBV7-8 and TRBJ2-3; 8 nucleotides agree with TRBD2. Germline CDR1 reads SGHVS; CDR2 reads FQNEAQ. Trimming cost V 5 bases and J 5 bases; bases outside gene matches: 15. This CDR3 contains 17 residues. The CDR3, as DNA: TGTGCCAGCAGCGGTAGCGGGGCCGAATCCCCACAAGATACGCAGTATTTT. Residues: CASSGSGAESPQDTQYF.

V is TRBV9 and J is TRBJ2-7; 8 positions agree with TRBD1. Germline V lookup: CDR1 SGDLS, CDR2 YYNGEE. The CDR3 covers 15 residues. Trimming cost V 0 bases and J 4 bases; bases outside gene matches: 6. The CDR3 loop is CASSVGSGGVYEQYF. The CDR3 DNA is TGTGCCAGCAGCGTAGGATCAGGGGGCGTATACGAGCAGTACTTC.

This clonotype has more than one count but fewer than ten. The V gene is TRBV24-1, the J gene TRBJ2-1; D call uncertain. This CDR3 contains 13 residues. The germline V gene encodes CDR1 KGHDR and CDR2 SFDVKD. With 0 bases removed from V and 8 bases from J, the gap between germline ends came to 7 bases. The chain's CDR3 is CATSDLGSYEQFF. The CDR3 coding sequence is TGTGCCACCAGTGATTTGGGAAGCTATGAGCAGTTCTTC.

V is TRBV12-3 or TRBV12-4 and J is TRBJ2-7; TRBD1 agrees at 7 bases. The CDR3 totals 15 residues. The V segment lost 2 bases and the J segment 3 bases; nucleotides outside the gene matches: 7. In DNA, the CDR3 is TGTGCCAGCAGTTTATCGGGACAGTTCCGCTACGAGCAGTACTTC. Amino acid sequence: CASSLSGQFRYEQYF.

This clonotype showed up many times. The rearrangement joins TRBV27 to TRBJ2-1; 8 nucleotides line up with TRBD2. CDR1 and CDR2 (germline): MNHEY, SMNVEV (reference sequence). V was clipped by 6 bases and J by 4 bases; unmatched bases: 8. The CDR3 is made up of 15 amino acids. In DNA, the CDR3 is TGTGCCAGCAGCTTAGGAACGGGAGGGTACAATGAGCAGTTCTTC. Residues: CASSLGTGGYNEQFF.

This clonotype was seen ten or more times. The chain couples TRBV4-3 to TRBJ2-1, with no clear D. The germline gives CDR1 LGHNA, CDR2 YSLEER. CDR3 length: 15 residues. Between the trimmed V and J ends, which lost 1 base and 2 bases, there was a span of 9 bases. CDR3: CASSQGLAAYNEQFF. The CDR3 DNA reads TGCGCCAGCAGCCAAGGACTCGCGGCCTACAATGAGCAGTTCTTC.

V is TRBV7-9 and J is TRBJ1-5; D is uncertain. CDR1 is SEHNR, CDR2 FQNEAQ, per germline (reference sequence). V was trimmed by 1 base and J by 14 bases, leaving 12 bases between them. The CDR3 has 12 residues. The CDR3, as DNA: TGTGCCAGCAGCTTAGGCGCAGGCGGTAAGCATTTT. Protein: CASSLGAGGKHF.

This clonotype has more than one count but fewer than ten. This chain connects TRBV3-1 to TRBJ2-6; D is possibly TRBD1 (6 bases). Germline assignment: CDR1 LGHDT and CDR2 YNNKEL (reference sequence). This CDR3 is 17 amino acids long. Trimming cost V 3 bases and J 2 bases, with 14 bases left between them. For the CDR3, the DNA is TGTGCCAGCAGCCATCTTTATGAGGGGGCTGGGGCCAACGTCCTGACTTTC. This encodes CASSHLYEGAGANVLTF.

A note on this clonotype: An end of the junction does not agree with germline; a read error may underlie this. The chain carries TRBV6-5 and TRBJ2-7; D is unclear. The V gene's germline CDR1 is MNHEY and CDR2 SVGAGI. The CDR3 has 14 residues. This CDR3 is CASTYTESSYEQYF. CDR3 DNA sequence: TGTGCCAGCACTTACACAGAGAGCTCCTACGAGCAGTACTTC.

The chain couples TRBV6-5 to TRBJ2-3; possibly TRBD2 for D (5 bases). The CDR3 is 11 residues long. V was trimmed by 11 bases and J by 1 base, leaving 7 bases between them. Looked up from germline, CDR1 is MNHEY and CDR2 is SVGAGI. In DNA, the CDR3 is TGTGCCGCGGAGGGCACAGATACGCAGTATTTT. This codes for CAAEGTDTQYF.

This clonotype was seen a handful of times. V and J are TRBV12-3 or TRBV12-4 and TRBJ2-7; tentatively, D is TRBD1 or TRBD2 (5 bases each). Trimming shortened V by 3 bases and J by 5 bases, and 23 bases separated the two germline ends. This CDR3 has 17 residues. Here the CDR3 DNA reads TGTGCCAGCAGTTTTATGGGAATTTTGGGGGAGTCGCACGAGCAGTACTTC. The encoded protein is CASSFMGILGESHEQYF.

V and J are TRBV2 and TRBJ2-1; 10 bases fit TRBD1. CDR3 length: 16 residues. The trim removed 8 bases at V and 6 bases at J, leaving 13 bases unmatched. Germline V gene lookup returns CDR1 SNHLY and CDR2 FYNNEI. The CDR3 sequence: CASWEAGTGVVNEQFF. CDR3 bases: TGTGCCAGCTGGGAGGCCGGGACAGGGGTAGTCAATGAGCAGTTCTTC.

Only a few counts were recorded for this clonotype. V usage is TRBV28 and J usage is TRBJ2-1; 7 positions agree with TRBD1. CDR1 is MDHEN, CDR2 SYDVKM, per germline. With 4 bases clipped from V and 6 bases from J, the junction kept 9 bases outside the gene matches. This CDR3 region has 15 residues. The CDR3 here is CASSSGQPLSNEQFF. In nucleotides, the CDR3 is TGTGCCAGCAGTTCGGGACAGCCCTTGAGCAATGAGCAGTTCTTC.

The chain has TRBV15 and TRBJ2-7; TRBD2 aligns across 9 bases. V was pared by 4 bases and J by 6 bases, with 4 bases of the junction left unmatched. Germline values: CDR1 LNHNV, CDR2 YYDKDF (reference sequence). The CDR3 contains 13 residues. CDR3 in DNA: TGTGCCACCAGCACCGGGACTAGCTCCGAGCAGTACTTC. Protein sequence: CATSTGTSSEQYF.

This clonotype was found a few times. The chain combines TRBV28 with TRBJ2-1; tentatively, D is TRBD1 or TRBD2 (6 bases each). Germline CDR1 is MDHEN and CDR2 is SYDVKM. V lost 8 bases and J 9 bases, leaving 14 bases between the germline ends. This CDR3 has 12 residues. The CDR3 DNA follows: TGTGCCAGCTCCTGGGGGGCGACTGAGCAGTTCTTC. It codes for CASSWGATEQFF.